In its sample, the clone carrying this TCR beta chain was seen a few times. Its antigen is currently unknown. TCRdb recomputed calls from the multiplex PCR reads with MiXCR, one row per CDR3 protein. The table has around 230,000 distinct CDR3 sequences, about 32% seen once; the top ten hold roughly 1.3%. This specimen belongs to a study of breast tumors, draining lymph nodes, adjacent tissues. Overall study results and limits: Compared with basal-like, luminal-like tumors shared significantly more repertoire with nontumor tissue. Tumors had less TCR diversity than lymph nodes, more than nontumor tissue. The lymph node origin of tumor T cells was framed as consistent with a hypothesis, not demonstrated. The data were judged consistent with most tumor T cells coming from lymph node and expanding in tumor.

Samples came from axillary lymph nodes draining the breast cancer. The CDR3 is 15 residues long. In germline, CDR1 is SGHNT, CDR2 YYREEE (reference sequence). V shed 0 bases and J shed 3 bases, with 10 bases lying between them. This clonotype was obtained from a female donor with breast cancer. Some clones in this sample may be carry-over from other donors' samples. V is TRBV5-4 and J is TRBJ2-1; D uncertain. Specimen: axillary lymph node tissue. CDR3 nucleotide sequence: TGTGCCAGCAGCTTGGCAATCTCCCTCTACAATGAGCAGTTCTTC. It is translated as CASSLAISLYNEQFF.